The 15 T cell receptor beta chains below all came from one sample that was sequenced in a study of beta chain features in type 1 diabetes. Overall study results and limits: Type 1 diabetes patients had moderately but significantly shorter TCRB CDR3s in all four CD4+ subsets.

These TCRs' antigens remain unknown. Sequenced material consisted of expressed TCRB transcripts (all of the isolated RNA was reverse transcribed). The assay was immunoSEQ multiplex PCR, and TCRdb's table has in-frame clones only and misses some. The repertoire holds nearly 350,000 clones, with about a tenth as singletons. The sequenced sample was central memory CD4+ T cells from blood. These receptors originate from a man aged 25 to 40 with type 1 diabetes.

The chain has TRBV14 and TRBJ2-3; D is unresolved. This CDR3 is 11 amino acids long. V shed 5 bases and J shed 6 bases, with 6 bases lying between them. CDR1 is SGHDN and CDR2 is FVKESK in the germline V gene. The CDR3 DNA reads as TGTGCCAGCAGCTTATTTGATACGCAGTATTTT. Translation: CASSLFDTQYF.

With regard to this clone: The sample has other DNA sequences that encode this CDR3 too. V usage is TRBV19 and J usage is TRBJ2-5; D is undetermined. The germline V gene has CDR1 LNHDA and CDR2 SQIVND (reference sequence). There are 11 residues in the CDR3. Trimming left V 6 bases short and J 5 bases short, with 7 bases between. The CDR3 bases are TGTGCCAGTAGCCGGGCTGAGACCCAGTACTTC. Amino acid sequence: CASSRAETQYF.

This clone was counted between two and nine times. This chain links TRBV4-1 with TRBJ2-7; possibly TRBD1 for D (5 bases). The germline CDR1 and CDR2 sequences are MGHRA and YSYEKL. V was pared by 0 bases and J by 2 bases, with 11 bases between. This CDR3 has 15 residues. The CDR3 sequence: CASSQEGPYPYEQYF. CDR3 bases: TGCGCCAGCAGCCAAGAGGGGCCTTACCCCTACGAGCAGTACTTC.

This chain links TRBV7-2 with TRBJ2-7; a weak D match, TRBD2 (7 bases). Trimming shortened V by 8 bases and J by 3 bases, and 20 bases separated the two germline ends. CDR1 is SGHTA, CDR2 FQGNSA, per germline. This CDR3 is 15 amino acids long. In DNA form, the CDR3 reads TGTGCCAGCTCCCGATCGAGGGGGGGACTCTACGAGCAGTACTTC. It specifies CASSRSRGGLYEQYF.

This clone was found a few times. V is TRBV4-1 and J is TRBJ1-1; 9 positions agree with TRBD1. V gave up 4 bases and J gave up 4 bases; unmatched junction bases: 4. From germline, CDR1 is MGHRA and CDR2 YSYEKL. The CDR3 loop spans 14 amino acids. This CDR3 reads CASSLGDRATEAFF. The CDR3 bases are TGCGCCAGCAGCCTCGGGGACAGGGCCACTGAAGCTTTCTTT.

This clone was detected a few times. The V call is TRBV5-1, the J call TRBJ2-7; D is uncertain. The V end was cut by 4 bases, the J end by 5 bases, with 13 bases between. Per the germline V gene, CDR1 is SGHRS and CDR2 is YFSETQ. CDR3 size: 13 residues. CDR3 nucleotides: TGCGCCAGCAGCGACCTCCGTGTGGACGAGCAGTACTTC. Translating gives CASSDLRVDEQYF.

This clone has just a few counts. The chain combines TRBV6-5 with TRBJ1-1, with D possibly being TRBD1 (5 bases). The V and J ends lost 6 bases and 1 base respectively, with 12 bases between them. The V gene's germline CDR1 is MNHEY and CDR2 SVGAGI. The CDR3 is made up of 14 amino acids. CDR3 amino acids: CASSTLDRNTEAFF. CDR3 DNA sequence: TGTGCCAGCAGCACCCTAGACAGGAACACTGAAGCTTTCTTT.

The rearrangement joins TRBV7-9 to TRBJ2-1; D gene ambiguous. The CDR3 is 15 residues long. Germline CDR1 reads SEHNR; CDR2 reads FQNEAQ (reference sequence). The ends were cut back, 0 bases at V and 5 bases at J, with 11 bases in the middle. In DNA, the CDR3 is TGTGCCAGCAGCTTAGCCCTAGACGGGCACAATGAGCAGTTCTTC. Translated, it gives CASSLALDGHNEQFF. The full variable domain, in which reference TRBV7-9 and TRBJ2-1 provide the parts outside the CDR3, is DTGVSQNPRHKITKRGQNVTFRCDPISEHNRLYWYRQTLGQGPEFLTYFQNEAQLEKSRLLSDRFSAERPKGSFSTLEIQRTEQGDSAMYLCASSLALDGHNEQFFGPGTRLTVL.

This chain links TRBV1 with TRBJ1-2; whether TRBD1, the table's D call, matches the DNA was not checked. TRBV1 is tagged as a pseudogene. The CDR3 length is 13 residues. CDR3 DNA: TGCACCAGCAGCCCGACAGGGAACTATGGCTACACCTTC. Translating it yields CTSSPTGNYGYTF.

The genes are TRBV29-1 and TRBJ1-1; no clear D. The CDR3 loop spans 11 amino acids. Per the germline V gene, CDR1 is SQVTM and CDR2 is ANQGSEA. The CDR3: CSLWLNTEAFF. In DNA, the CDR3 is TGCAGTCTTTGGCTGAACACTGAAGCTTTCTTT.

The chain recombines TRBV7-2 with TRBJ1-6, with 10 bases aligning to TRBD1. CDR1 is SGHTA and CDR2 is FQGNSA in the germline V gene. The CDR3 has 16 residues. V was pared by 3 bases and J by 9 bases, with 8 bases of the junction left unmatched. The CDR3 spells CASSFQTGGQGSPLHF. The CDR3 nucleotides are TGTGCCAGCAGCTTCCAGACAGGGGGCCAGGGTTCACCCCTCCACTTT.

The genes are TRBV7-8 and TRBJ2-1, with 9 positions matching TRBD2. The CDR3 is made up of 17 amino acids. The germline V gene has CDR1 SGHVS and CDR2 FQNEAQ. V shed 5 bases and J 6 bases; nucleotides not matched to a gene: 14. CDR3 sequence reads: CASSPSFGTSSVNEQFF. CDR3 nucleotides: TGTGCCAGCAGCCCTAGCTTCGGGACTAGCAGCGTCAATGAGCAGTTCTTC.

This clone was counted a few times. The rearrangement links TRBV2 to TRBJ2-5; D ambiguous. Germline CDR1 is SNHLY and CDR2 is FYNNEI. Trimming stripped 2 bases from V and 2 bases from J, with 9 bases between. The CDR3 consists of 14 residues. CDR3 nucleotide sequence: TGTGCCAGCAGTGAATTGACGGTGCAAGAGACCCAGTACTTC. Translating it yields CASSELTVQETQYF.

In its sample, this clone was seen a few times. The rearrangement links TRBV6-5 to TRBJ2-2; 9 bases match TRBD2. The V gene end was trimmed by 0 bases and the J gene end by 6 bases; junction bases not matched to a gene: 5. From germline, CDR1 is MNHEY and CDR2 SVGAGI. This CDR3 spans 16 amino acids. The CDR3, as DNA: TGTGCCAGCAGTTACTCGGCGGGGGGGCACGCCGGGGAGCTGTTTTTT. This translates into CASSYSAGGHAGELFF.

This clone was recorded a few times. The CDR3 region has the DNA TGTGCCAGCAGCTTACGGGGGGACGCAGATACGCAGTATTTT. Encoded protein: CASSLRGDADTQYF. This chain connects TRBV7-9 to TRBJ2-3; 7 bases align to TRBD2. CDR1 is SEHNR and CDR2 is FQNEAQ in the germline V gene (reference sequence). V was pared by 2 bases and J by 4 bases, with 3 bases of the junction left unmatched. The CDR3 runs to 14 residues.